This TCR beta chain comes out of a study of pediatric ulcerative colitis. Sequencing was at survey level. The repertoire was sequenced with immunoSEQ multiplex PCR; TCRdb's copy has only in-frame clones and lacks some. The sample lists tens of thousands of clones; roughly nine tenths were seen once. Study-level points and caveats: A couple of rectal CDR3 clonotypes occurred in all ulcerative colitis patients. This repertoire reflects total lymphocytes rather than subpopulations like regulatory T cells.

Blood was drawn at the time of colonoscopy. A note on this clone: Its antigen is as yet unknown.

V was pared by 1 base and J by 5 bases, with 26 bases between. The germline CDR1 and CDR2 sequences are SGHTA and FQGNSA. This CDR3 spans 19 amino acids. The chain has TRBV7-2 and TRBJ1-2; D gene ambiguous. This clonotype was sampled from a boy aged 5 to 17 with severe ulcerative colitis. The source material was blood. CDR3 in amino acids: CASSLVGIPGRKRSYGYTF. In nucleotides, the CDR3 is TGTGCCAGCAGCTTAGTTGGAATACCGGGCAGAAAGCGATCTTATGGCTACACCTTC.